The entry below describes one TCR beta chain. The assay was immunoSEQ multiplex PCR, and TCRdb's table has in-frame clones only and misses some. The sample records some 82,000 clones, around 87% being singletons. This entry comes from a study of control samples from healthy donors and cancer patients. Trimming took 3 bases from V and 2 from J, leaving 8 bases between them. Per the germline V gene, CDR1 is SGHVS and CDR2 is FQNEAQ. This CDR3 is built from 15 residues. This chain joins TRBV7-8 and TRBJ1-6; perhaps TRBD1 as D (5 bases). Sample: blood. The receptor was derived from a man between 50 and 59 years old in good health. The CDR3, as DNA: TGTGCCAGCAGCTTGCAGGGAACCTATAATTCACCCCTCCACTTT. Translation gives CASSLQGTYNSPLHF.